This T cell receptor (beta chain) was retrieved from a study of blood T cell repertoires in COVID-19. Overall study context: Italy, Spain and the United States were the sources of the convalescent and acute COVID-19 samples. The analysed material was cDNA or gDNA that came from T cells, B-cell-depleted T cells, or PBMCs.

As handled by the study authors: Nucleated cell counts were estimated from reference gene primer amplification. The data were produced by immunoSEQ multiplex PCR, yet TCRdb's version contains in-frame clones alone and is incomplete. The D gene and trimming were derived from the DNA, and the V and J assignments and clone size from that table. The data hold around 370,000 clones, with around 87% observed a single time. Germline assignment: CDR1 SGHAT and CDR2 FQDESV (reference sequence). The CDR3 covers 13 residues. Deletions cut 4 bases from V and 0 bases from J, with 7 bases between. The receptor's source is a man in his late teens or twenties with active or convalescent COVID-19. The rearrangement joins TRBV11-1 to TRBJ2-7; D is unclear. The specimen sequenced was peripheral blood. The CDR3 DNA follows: TGTGCCAGCAGCTCCCTAAGCTCCTACGAGCAGTACTTC. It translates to CASSSLSSYEQYF.